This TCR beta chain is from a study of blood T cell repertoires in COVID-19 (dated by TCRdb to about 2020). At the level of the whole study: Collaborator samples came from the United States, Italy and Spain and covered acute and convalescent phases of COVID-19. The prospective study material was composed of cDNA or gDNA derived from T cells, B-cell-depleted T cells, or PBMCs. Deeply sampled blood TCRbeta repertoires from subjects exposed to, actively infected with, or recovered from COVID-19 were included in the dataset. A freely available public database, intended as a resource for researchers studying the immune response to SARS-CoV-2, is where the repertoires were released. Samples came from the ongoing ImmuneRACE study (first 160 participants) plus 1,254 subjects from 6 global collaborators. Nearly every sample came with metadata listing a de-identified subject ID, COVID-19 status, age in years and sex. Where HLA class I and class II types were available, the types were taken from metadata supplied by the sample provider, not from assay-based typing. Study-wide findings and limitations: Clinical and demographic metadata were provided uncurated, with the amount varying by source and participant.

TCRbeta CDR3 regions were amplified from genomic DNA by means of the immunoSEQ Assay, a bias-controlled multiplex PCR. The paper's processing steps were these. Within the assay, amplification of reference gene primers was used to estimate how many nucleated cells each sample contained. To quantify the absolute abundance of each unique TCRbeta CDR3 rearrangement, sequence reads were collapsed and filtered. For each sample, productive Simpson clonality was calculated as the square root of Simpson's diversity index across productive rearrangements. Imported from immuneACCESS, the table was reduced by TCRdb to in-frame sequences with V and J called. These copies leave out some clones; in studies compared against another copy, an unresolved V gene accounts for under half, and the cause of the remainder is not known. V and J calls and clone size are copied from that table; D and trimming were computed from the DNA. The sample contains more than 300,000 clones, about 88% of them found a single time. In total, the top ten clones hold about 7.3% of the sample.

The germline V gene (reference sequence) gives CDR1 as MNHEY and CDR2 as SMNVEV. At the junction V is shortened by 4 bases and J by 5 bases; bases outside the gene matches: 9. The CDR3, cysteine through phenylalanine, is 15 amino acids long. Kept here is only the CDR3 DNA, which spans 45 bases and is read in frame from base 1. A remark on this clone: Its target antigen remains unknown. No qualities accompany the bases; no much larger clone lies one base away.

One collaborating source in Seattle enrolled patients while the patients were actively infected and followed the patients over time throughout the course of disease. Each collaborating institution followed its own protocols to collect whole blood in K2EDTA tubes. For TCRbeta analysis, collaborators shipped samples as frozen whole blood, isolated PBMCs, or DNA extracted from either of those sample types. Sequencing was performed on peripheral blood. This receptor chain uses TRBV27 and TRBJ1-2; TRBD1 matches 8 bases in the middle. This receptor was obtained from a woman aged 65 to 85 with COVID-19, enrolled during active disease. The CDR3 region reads CASSSAGGPDYGYTF. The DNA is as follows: TGTGCCAGCAGTTCGGCAGGGGGCCCCGATTATGGCTACACCTTC.